This TCR beta chain was recorded in a study of blood T cell repertoires in COVID-19. V trimming: 5 bases; J trimming: 4 bases; junction bases outside the gene matches: 13. CDR3 length equals 16 residues. Germline values: CDR1 SGHAT, CDR2 FQNNGV. The protocol was immunoSEQ multiplex PCR, while the TCRdb copy is restricted to in-frame clones and leaves out a portion. Among about 21,000 clones, around 90% were seen once, and the ten largest hold 7% to 8.5%. The clonotype originates from a man aged 70 or older with active COVID-19. V gene TRBV11-2 combines with J gene TRBJ1-2, with TRBD1 identical over 7 bases. The specimen sequenced was peripheral blood. The CDR3 coding sequence is TGTGCCAGCAGCCCCCAAAAGGACAGGCCCACCTATGGCTACACCTTC. Translating it yields CASSPQKDRPTYGYTF.